These 4 T cell receptor beta chains came from one sample sequenced in a study of blood T cell repertoires in COVID-19. Repertoires were generated with immunoSEQ multiplex PCR, while TCRdb's copy carries only in-frame clones and drops some. The sample lists approximately 180,000 clones, roughly 90% occurring once. Material: peripheral blood. These receptors originate from a man aged 45-60 years with acute or convalescent COVID-19.

The gene calls are TRBV6-4 and TRBJ2-2; the match to TRBD1 covers 10 bases. The ends lost 1 base at V and 7 bases at J; junction bases unmatched: 12. CDR3 length: 18 amino acids. Per the germline V gene, CDR1 is MRHNA and CDR2 is SNTAGT. The CDR3 DNA follows: TGTGCCAGCAGTGACTTAGAGAGACAGGGGGCGTTAGGCGGGGAGCTGTTTTTT. Translated: CASSDLERQGALGGELFF.

The chain uses TRBV21-1 and TRBJ2-3; the D call in the table, TRBD2, was not verified against the DNA. TRBV21-1 corresponds to a pseudogene. The CDR3 contains 18 residues. The CDR3 spells CASSKGASGTPTTDTQYF. CDR3 nucleotides: TGTGCCAGCAGCAAAGGGGCTAGCGGGACCCCTACTACGGATACGCAGTATTTT.

The rearrangement joins TRBV19 to TRBJ2-5, with 9 bases identical to TRBD1. This CDR3 has 15 residues. V lost 7 bases, J lost 1 base, and 7 bases stayed unmatched. Per germline, CDR1 LNHDA and CDR2 SQIVND (reference sequence). CDR3 bases: TGTGCCAGTACTAAAACAGGGGGCCTCCAAGAGACCCAGTACTTC. Its translation: CASTKTGGLQETQYF.

The chain has TRBV18 and TRBJ2-1, with D possibly matching TRBD1 (5 bases). The CDR3 extends over 14 amino acids. The V and J ends lost 3 bases and 3 bases respectively, with 9 bases between them. The germline CDR1 and CDR2 sequences are KGHSH and LQKENI. DNA for the CDR3: TGTGCCAGCTCACCGAAGACAGACTACAATGAGCAGTTCTTC. Residues: CASSPKTDYNEQFF.